One and the same sample provided the 24 T cell receptor beta chains below, sequenced in a study of tumour-infiltrating T cells in Burkitt lymphoma. The data were produced by immunoSEQ multiplex PCR, yet TCRdb's version contains in-frame clones alone and is incomplete. The sample includes some 5,500 clones, approximately 9.9% of them seen just once. Source material: tumor tissue. The receptor set was obtained from a human donor with diffuse large B-cell lymphoma.

As for this clone: Other DNA sequences in this sample translate to the same CDR3. The chain combines TRBV7-6 with TRBJ1-3, with a tentative D call TRBD1 (5 bases). The length of the CDR3 is 12 residues. V shed 6 bases and J shed 8 bases, with 11 bases lying between them. Germline V gives CDR1 SGHVS, CDR2 FNYEAQ. CDR3 nucleotide sequence: TGTGCCAGCAGTCCCCCGGGGGACACCATATATTTT. This sequence encodes CASSPPGDTIYF.

CDR3 nucleotide sequence: TGTGCCAGCAGCCCCGGGGCCGGGAGAGGTGGCTACACCTTC. This encodes CASSPGAGRGGYTF. The gene calls are TRBV9 and TRBJ1-2; perhaps TRBD1 as D (5 bases). Germline V gene data show CDR1 as SGDLS and CDR2 as YYNGEE. Between the trimmed V and J ends, which lost 4 bases and 7 bases, there was a span of 17 bases. The CDR3 loop spans 14 amino acids.

The chain recombines TRBV6-6 with TRBJ1-5; D might be TRBD1 (6 bases). The CDR3 covers 15 residues. Germline CDR1 is MNHNY and CDR2 is SVGAGI (reference sequence). V lost 6 bases, J lost 7 bases, and 19 bases lay in between. CDR3 protein: CASSFTGPGYQPQHF. In DNA form, the CDR3 reads TGTGCCAGCAGCTTTACAGGGCCGGGTTACCAGCCCCAGCATTTT.

The chain uses TRBV11-2 and TRBJ1-1; TRBD1 agrees at 8 bases. Germline V gene data show CDR1 as SGHAT and CDR2 as FQNNGV. There are 17 residues in the CDR3. V lost 1 base and J lost 0; bases outside the gene matches: 7. As DNA, the CDR3 is TGTGCCAGCAGCTTAGGGTTATCAGGGGGCATGAACACTGAAGCTTTCTTT. Protein: CASSLGLSGGMNTEAFF. Filled out from reference TRBV11-2 and TRBJ1-1, the complete variable domain reads EAGVAQSPRYKIIEKRQSVAFWCNPISGHATLYWYQQILGQGPKLLIQFQNNGVVDDSQLPKDRFSAERLKGVDSTLKIQPAKLEDSAVYLCASSLGLSGGMNTEAFFGQGTRLTVV.

In DNA, the CDR3 is TGTGCCAGCAGCTTAATACAGCTCGAGACCCAGTACTTC. This sequence encodes CASSLIQLETQYF. The rearrangement joins TRBV7-9 to TRBJ2-5; D call uncertain. CDR1 and CDR2 from the germline V gene are SEHNR and FQNEAQ (reference sequence). V lost 2 bases to trimming and J lost 5 bases, with 9 bases between them. This CDR3 has 13 amino acids.

CDR3 nucleotide sequence: TGTGCCAGCAGCCCCCTTCCCGGGACCGGGGATTCACCCCTCCACTTT. This encodes CASSPLPGTGDSPLHF. V gene TRBV6-6 combines with J gene TRBJ1-6, with D possibly matching TRBD1 (5 bases). With 6 bases removed from V and 8 bases from J, the gap between germline ends came to 20 bases. Germline-derived CDR1 and CDR2 are MNHNY and SVGAGI (reference sequence). This CDR3 has 16 amino acids.

The V call is TRBV19, the J call TRBJ2-1; TRBD2 is a possible D gene (5 bases). Looked up from germline, CDR1 is LNHDA and CDR2 is SQIVND (reference sequence). V was pared by 3 bases and J by 4 bases, with 13 bases between. The CDR3 runs to 15 residues. The CDR3 nucleotides read TGTGCCAGTAGTATTACGAGCGGAGCGTACAATGAGCAGTTCTTC. Its translation is CASSITSGAYNEQFF.

This clone was counted between two and nine times. V usage is TRBV5-1 and J usage is TRBJ1-1; 9 bases map to TRBD1. J was trimmed by 0 bases and V by 3 bases; bases with no gene match: 12. The CDR3 runs 18 residues. CDR1 SGHRS and CDR2 YFSETQ come from the germline V gene. The CDR3 sequence: CASSSIPGGTGMNTEAFF. The CDR3 coding sequence is TGCGCCAGCAGCTCGATTCCGGGGGGGACAGGGATGAACACTGAAGCTTTCTTT.

In nucleotides, the CDR3 is TGTGCCAGCTCAACGGGGGCGGCGGGCTACGAGCAGTACTTC. As protein: CASSTGAAGYEQYF. The J gene is TRBJ2-7, the V gene TRBV18, with D perhaps given as TRBD1 or TRBD2 (6 bases each). V shed 5 bases and J shed 3 bases, with 14 bases lying between them. The CDR3 length is 14 residues. CDR1 is KGHSH, CDR2 LQKENI, per germline.

This clone was counted only a few times. The chain joins TRBV6-5 to TRBJ1-6; unclear D gene. V shed 2 bases and J shed 7 bases, with 3 bases lying between them. The CDR3 totals 12 residues. CDR1 and CDR2 from the germline V gene are MNHEY and SVGAGI. CDR3 sequence (DNA): TGTGCCAGCAGTTACCCCAATTCACCCCTCCACTTT. The encoded protein is CASSYPNSPLHF.

This chain uses TRBV18 with TRBJ2-5; D is undetermined. Looked up from germline, CDR1 is KGHSH and CDR2 is LQKENI. The CDR3 is 14 residues long. The V end lost 1 base, the J end lost 5 bases, and 11 bases lay between the germline ends. CDR3 nucleotides: TGTGCCAGCTCACCACGCCTCCGGCTGGAGACCCAGTACTTC. Protein sequence: CASSPRLRLETQYF. The variable domain in full, completed from reference TRBV18 and TRBJ2-5, reads NAGVMQNPRHLVRRRGQEARLRCSPMKGHSHVYWYRQLPEEGLKFMVYLQKENIIDESGMPKERFSAEFPKEGPSILRIQQVVRGDSAAYFCASSPRLRLETQYFGPGTRLLVL.

The chain employs TRBV5-1 and TRBJ1-4; maybe TRBD1 (5 bases). This CDR3 region has 14 residues. Per the germline V gene, CDR1 is SGHRS and CDR2 is YFSETQ. V lost 4 bases to trimming and J lost 4 bases, with 11 bases between them. Here the CDR3 reads CASSTGDGNEKLFF. CDR3 sequence (DNA): TGCGCCAGCAGCACCGGGGACGGTAATGAAAAACTGTTTTTT.

The chain employs TRBV19 and TRBJ2-3; 10 bases map to TRBD2. The CDR3 extends over 18 amino acids. The germline V gene encodes CDR1 LNHDA and CDR2 SQIVND (reference sequence). Germline trimming cut 0 bases from V and 0 bases from J; bases unmatched to any gene: 6. The CDR3 loop reads CASSIDPLAGESTDTQYF. CDR3 in DNA: TGTGCCAGTAGTATAGATCCCCTAGCGGGGGAGAGCACAGATACGCAGTATTTT.

This clone was counted a few times. The rearrangement joins TRBV9 to TRBJ1-1, with unresolved D. The CDR3 consists of 14 residues. Looked up from germline, CDR1 is SGDLS and CDR2 is YYNGEE. V was trimmed by 3 bases and J by 2 bases, leaving 11 bases between them. CDR3 region: CASSADWINTEAFF. The CDR3 region has the DNA TGTGCCAGCAGCGCGGACTGGATTAACACTGAAGCTTTCTTT.

In its sample, this clone was seen a few times. This chain joins TRBV4-2 and TRBJ2-2; D not resolved. Trimming shortened V by 0 bases and J by 2 bases, and 16 bases separated the two germline ends. The germline V gene has CDR1 LGHNA and CDR2 YNFKEQ. This CDR3 has 18 residues. The DNA for the CDR3 is TGTGCCAGCAGCCAAGATCTATGGGATTACCTTAACACCGGGGAGCTGTTTTTT. It translates to CASSQDLWDYLNTGELFF.

This clone showed up just once. This sequence joins TRBV29-1 and TRBJ2-5, with D unclear. The DNA end lines up better with TRBJ2-7; the J call may be wrong. CDR1 and CDR2 (germline): SQVTM, ANQGSEA. The length of the CDR3 is 14 residues. CDR3 bases: TGCAGCGTTGAAGATCAAGGGCACAACGGCGAGCAGTACTTC. This codes for CSVEDQGHNGEQYF.

The gene calls are TRBV10-1 and TRBJ2-7; D not certain. This CDR3 is built from 15 residues. Trimming cost V 0 bases and J 2 bases, with 11 bases left between them. CDR1 is WNHNN, CDR2 SYGVQD, per germline (reference sequence). The CDR3 loop reads CASSESSLPTYEQYF. CDR3 nucleotide sequence: TGCGCCAGCAGTGAGTCGAGTCTCCCGACCTACGAGCAGTACTTC.

This clone was recorded a few times. CDR3: CASSLGTGGPTDTQYF. The CDR3 coding sequence is TGCGCCAGCAGCTTGGGGACAGGGGGTCCCACAGATACGCAGTATTTT. J is TRBJ2-3 and V is TRBV5-1; 10 bases are a match to TRBD1. The V gene's germline CDR1 is SGHRS and CDR2 YFSETQ. Germline trimming cut 0 bases from V and 2 bases from J; bases unmatched to any gene: 3. The CDR3 has 16 amino acids.

A few counts support this clone. The chain joins TRBV7-8 to TRBJ2-6; D not certain. The CDR3 length is 12 residues. Trimming removed 5 bases at V and 4 bases at J, with 3 bases between. Germline V gene lookup returns CDR1 SGHVS and CDR2 FQNEAQ. DNA of the CDR3: TGTGCCAGCAGCCGCGGGGCCAACGTCCTGACTTTC. Encoded protein: CASSRGANVLTF.

This clone appeared a few times. The chain couples TRBV7-9 to TRBJ1-5, with TRBD1 matching 7 bases. V lost 6 bases, J lost 5 bases, and 7 bases stayed unmatched. The CDR3 spans 14 residues. The V gene's germline CDR1 is SEHNR and CDR2 FQNEAQ (reference sequence). CDR3 coding DNA: TGTGCCAGCAGGGCCGGGACAGAAGATCAGCCCCAGCATTTT. It specifies CASRAGTEDQPQHF.

In this sample, this clone turned up a few times. The V call is TRBV18, the J call TRBJ1-5; maybe TRBD1 (5 bases). CDR1 is KGHSH and CDR2 is LQKENI in the germline V gene. Trimming cost V 3 bases and J 3 bases, with 12 bases left between them. The length of the CDR3 is 15 residues. As DNA, the CDR3 is TGTGCCAGCTCACCGGGACCGGGGGTCAATCAGCCCCAGCATTTT. Amino acid sequence: CASSPGPGVNQPQHF.

The V and J genes are TRBV11-2 and TRBJ1-2; D is undetermined. Looked up from germline, CDR1 is SGHAT and CDR2 is FQNNGV. The CDR3 is 13 residues long. Trimming stripped 3 bases from V and 6 bases from J, with 11 bases between. The DNA for the CDR3 is TGTGCCAGCAGCTTCCCGGGTGGGCATGGCTACACCTTC. This encodes CASSFPGGHGYTF.

As to this clone: Other DNA sequences from this sample encode an identical CDR3 as well. This chain links TRBV5-6 with TRBJ1-5; D ambiguous. The germline CDR1 and CDR2 sequences are SGHDT and YYEEEE. CDR3 length equals 12 residues. V was pared by 3 bases and J by 0 bases, with 1 base between. In DNA, the CDR3 is TGTGCCAGCAGCTATAGCAATCAGCCCCAGCATTTT. Amino acid sequence: CASSYSNQPQHF.

The V call is TRBV4-2, the J call TRBJ1-5; 10 positions agree with TRBD1. Per germline, CDR1 LGHNA and CDR2 YNFKEQ. The V gene end was trimmed by 0 bases and the J gene end by 7 bases; junction bases not matched to a gene: 9. This CDR3 is built from 17 residues. The CDR3 loop reads CASSQEGRQGAGQPQHF. CDR3 DNA sequence: TGTGCCAGCAGCCAAGAAGGCAGACAGGGGGCCGGGCAGCCCCAGCATTTT.